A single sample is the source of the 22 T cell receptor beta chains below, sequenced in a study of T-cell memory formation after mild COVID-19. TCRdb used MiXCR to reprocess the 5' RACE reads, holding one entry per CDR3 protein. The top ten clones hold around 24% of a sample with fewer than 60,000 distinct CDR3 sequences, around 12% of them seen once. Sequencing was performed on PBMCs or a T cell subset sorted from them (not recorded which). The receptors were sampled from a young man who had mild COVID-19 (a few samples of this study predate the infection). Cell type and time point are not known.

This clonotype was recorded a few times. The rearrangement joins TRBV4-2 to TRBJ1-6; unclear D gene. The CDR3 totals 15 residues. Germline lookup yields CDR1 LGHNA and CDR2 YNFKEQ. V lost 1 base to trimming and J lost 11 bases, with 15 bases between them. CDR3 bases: TGTGCCAGCAGCCAAGGGAGGGCCCCCCTAGCACCCCTCCACTTT. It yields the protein CASSQGRAPLAPLHF.

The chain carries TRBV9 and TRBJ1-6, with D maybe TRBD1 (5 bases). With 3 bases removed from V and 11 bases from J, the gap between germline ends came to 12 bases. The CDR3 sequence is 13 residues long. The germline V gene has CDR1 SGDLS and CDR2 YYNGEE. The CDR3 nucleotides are TGTGCCAGCAGCGACTCAGGGTCTCCACCCCTCCACTTT. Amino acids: CASSDSGSPPLHF.

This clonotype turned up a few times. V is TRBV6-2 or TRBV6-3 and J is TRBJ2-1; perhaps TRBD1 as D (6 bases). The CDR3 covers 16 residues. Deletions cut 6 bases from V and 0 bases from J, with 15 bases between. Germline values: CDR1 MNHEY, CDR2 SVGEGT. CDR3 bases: TGTGCCAGCAGCCCGGACAGACTTCTCTCCTACAATGAGCAGTTCTTC. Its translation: CASSPDRLLSYNEQFF.

The CDR3 region has the DNA TGTGCCAGCAGCTTAAGGGCAGCGGGGGAGCTCCTAACTTACAATGAGCAGTTCTTC. Protein: CASSLRAAGELLTYNEQFF. J is TRBJ2-1 and V is TRBV7-8; TRBD2 matches at 8 bases. Germline CDR1 SGHVS, CDR2 FQNEAQ. V trimming: 2 bases; J trimming: 4 bases; junction bases outside the gene matches: 16. The CDR3 has 19 amino acids.

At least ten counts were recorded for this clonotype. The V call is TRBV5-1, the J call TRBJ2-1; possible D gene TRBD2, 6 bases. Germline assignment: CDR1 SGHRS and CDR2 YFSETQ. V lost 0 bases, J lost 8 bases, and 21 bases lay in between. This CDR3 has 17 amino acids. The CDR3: CASSLAGATFPGDEQFF. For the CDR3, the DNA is TGCGCCAGCAGCTTGGCCGGCGCGACTTTCCCGGGGGATGAGCAGTTCTTC.

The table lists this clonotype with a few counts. The CDR3 loop is CSAGGTSGKSSYEQYV. CDR3 bases: TGCAGTGCTGGCGGGACTAGCGGGAAGAGCTCCTACGAGCAGTACGTC. The chain joins TRBV20-1 to TRBJ2-7, with TRBD2 matching 13 bases. The CDR3 is 16 residues long. The germline V gene encodes CDR1 DFQATT and CDR2 SNEGSKA (reference sequence). The trim removed 5 bases at V and 0 bases at J, leaving 7 bases unmatched.

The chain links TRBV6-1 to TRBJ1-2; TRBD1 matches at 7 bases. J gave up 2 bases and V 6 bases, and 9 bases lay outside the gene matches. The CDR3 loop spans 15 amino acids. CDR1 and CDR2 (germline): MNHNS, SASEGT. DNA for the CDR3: TGTGCCAGCAGCCCCGACAGGGCGGGGAACTATGGCTACACCTTC. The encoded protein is CASSPDRAGNYGYTF.

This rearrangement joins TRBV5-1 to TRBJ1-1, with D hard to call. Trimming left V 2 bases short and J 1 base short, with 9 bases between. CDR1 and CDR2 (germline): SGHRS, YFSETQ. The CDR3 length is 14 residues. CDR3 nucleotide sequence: TGCGCCAGCAGCTTAACGGTTACGAACACTGAAGCTTTCTTT. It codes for CASSLTVTNTEAFF.

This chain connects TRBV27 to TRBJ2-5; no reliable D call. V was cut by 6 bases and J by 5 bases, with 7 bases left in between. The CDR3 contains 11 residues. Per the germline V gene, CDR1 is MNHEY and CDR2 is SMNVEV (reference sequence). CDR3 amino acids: CASRLEETQYF. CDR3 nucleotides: TGTGCCAGCAGACTTGAGGAGACCCAGTACTTC.

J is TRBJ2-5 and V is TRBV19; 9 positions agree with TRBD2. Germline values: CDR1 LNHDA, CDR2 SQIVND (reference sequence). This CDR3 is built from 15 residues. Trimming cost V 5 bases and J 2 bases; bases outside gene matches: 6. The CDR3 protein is CASSPAAGGQETQYF. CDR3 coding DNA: TGTGCCAGTAGTCCCGCAGCGGGGGGTCAAGAGACCCAGTACTTC.

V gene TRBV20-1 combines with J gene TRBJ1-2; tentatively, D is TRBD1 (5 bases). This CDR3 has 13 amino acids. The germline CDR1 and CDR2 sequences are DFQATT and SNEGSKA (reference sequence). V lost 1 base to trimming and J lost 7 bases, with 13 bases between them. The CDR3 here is CSARVWDVGGYTF. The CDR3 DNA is TGCAGTGCTAGAGTGTGGGACGTCGGTGGCTACACCTTC.

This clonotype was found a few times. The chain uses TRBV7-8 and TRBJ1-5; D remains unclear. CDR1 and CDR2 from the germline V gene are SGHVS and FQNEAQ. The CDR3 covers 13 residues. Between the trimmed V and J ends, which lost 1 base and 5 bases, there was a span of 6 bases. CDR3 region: CASSLDRYQPQHF. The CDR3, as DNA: TGTGCCAGCAGCTTAGACCGATATCAGCCCCAGCATTTT. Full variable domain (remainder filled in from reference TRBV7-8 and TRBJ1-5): GAGVSQSPRYKVAKRGQDVALRCDPISGHVSLFWYQQALGQGPEFLTYFQNEAQLDKSGLPSDRFFAERPEGSVSTLKIQRTQQEDSAVYLCASSLDRYQPQHFGDGTRLSIL.

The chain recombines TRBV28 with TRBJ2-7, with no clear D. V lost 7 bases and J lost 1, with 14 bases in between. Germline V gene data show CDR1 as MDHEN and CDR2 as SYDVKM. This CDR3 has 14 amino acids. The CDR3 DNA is TGTGCCAGCATTAGCCGAGGCAGTTCCTACGAGCAGTACGTC. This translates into CASISRGSSYEQYV.

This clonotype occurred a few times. The CDR3 DNA reads as TGTGCCAGCAGTCGATGGACAGGGATGAATATGAACACTGAAGCTTTCTTT. It specifies CASSRWTGMNMNTEAFF. The V call is TRBV12-3 or TRBV12-4, the J call TRBJ1-1, with 8 bases lining up with TRBD1. The CDR3 totals 17 residues. The V segment lost 5 bases and the J segment 0 bases; nucleotides outside the gene matches: 11.

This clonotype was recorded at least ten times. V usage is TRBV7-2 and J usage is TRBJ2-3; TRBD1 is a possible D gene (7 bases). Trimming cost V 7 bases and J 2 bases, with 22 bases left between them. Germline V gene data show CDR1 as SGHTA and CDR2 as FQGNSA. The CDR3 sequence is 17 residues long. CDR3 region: CASTLGGGAPSTDTQYF. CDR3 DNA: TGTGCCAGCACTTTAGGAGGGGGCGCTCCTTCCACAGATACGCAGTATTTT.

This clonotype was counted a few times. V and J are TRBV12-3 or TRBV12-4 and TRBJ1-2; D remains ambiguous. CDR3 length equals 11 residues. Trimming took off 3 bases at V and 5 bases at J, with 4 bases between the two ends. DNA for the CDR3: TGTGCCAGCAGTTTGGGATATGGCTACACCTTC. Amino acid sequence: CASSLGYGYTF.

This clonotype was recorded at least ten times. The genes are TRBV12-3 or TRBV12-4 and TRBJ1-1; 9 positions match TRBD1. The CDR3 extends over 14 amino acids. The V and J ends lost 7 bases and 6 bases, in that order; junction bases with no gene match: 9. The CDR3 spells CASTGGTGISEAFF. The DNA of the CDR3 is TGTGCCAGCACGGGCGGGACAGGGATATCTGAAGCTTTCTTT.

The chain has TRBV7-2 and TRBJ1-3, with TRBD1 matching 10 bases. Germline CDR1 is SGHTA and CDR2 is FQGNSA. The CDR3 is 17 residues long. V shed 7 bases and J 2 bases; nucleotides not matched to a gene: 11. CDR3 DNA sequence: TGTGCCAGCACCTCCAGGGGACAGGGGTTCCCTGGAAACACCATATATTTT. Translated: CASTSRGQGFPGNTIYF.

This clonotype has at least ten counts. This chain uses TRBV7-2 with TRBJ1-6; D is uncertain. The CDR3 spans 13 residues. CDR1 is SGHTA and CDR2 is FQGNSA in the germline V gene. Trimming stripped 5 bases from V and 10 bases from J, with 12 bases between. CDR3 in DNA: TGTGCCAGCAGCCGAGACTCTATGTCACCCCTCCACTTT. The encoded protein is CASSRDSMSPLHF.

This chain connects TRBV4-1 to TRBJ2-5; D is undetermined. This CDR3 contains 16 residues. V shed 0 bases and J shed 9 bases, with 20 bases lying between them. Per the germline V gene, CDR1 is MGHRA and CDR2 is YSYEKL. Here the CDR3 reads CASSQDQWQDPPAQYF. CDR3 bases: TGCGCCAGCAGCCAAGATCAATGGCAGGACCCCCCGGCCCAGTACTTC.

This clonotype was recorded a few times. This CDR3 reads CASLAGNVETQYF. CDR3 sequence (DNA): TGTGCCAGTCTGGCAGGGAATGTGGAGACCCAGTACTTC. J is TRBJ2-5 and V is TRBV12-3 or TRBV12-4, with a tentative D call TRBD1 (5 bases). The CDR3 length is 13 residues. The V gene lost 9 bases and the J gene lost 5 bases, with 16 bases spanning the gap.

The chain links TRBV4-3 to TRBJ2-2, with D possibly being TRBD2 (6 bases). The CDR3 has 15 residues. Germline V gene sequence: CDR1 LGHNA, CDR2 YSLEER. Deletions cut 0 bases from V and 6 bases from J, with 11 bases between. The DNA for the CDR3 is TGCGCCAGCAGCCAAGATCCGGCTAGCGCCGGGGAGCTGTTTTTT. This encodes CASSQDPASAGELFF.